Reported below is one T cell receptor (beta chain). There are many counts of this clonotype. Which antigen it targets is not known. No quality values exist for individual bases; no much larger clone is one base distant. The receptor library was made with 3' RACE. To correct PCR amplification bias, TCR libraries were generated from RNA with a 3' RACE protocol that used unique molecular identifiers. As many as 12 amplicon libraries were pooled and then sequenced on an Illumina MiSeq using v2 2x250 paired-end chemistry. The authors' pipeline ran thus. Reads were processed with Decombinator for assignment of V and J genes and CDR3, and barcode-based correction of errors and PCR bias was applied. Repertoires were subsampled to equal depth before Gini coefficient calculation using the R ineq package. GLIPH, Hamming distance and a shared triplet metric were used to assess CDR3 similarity. TCRdb reworked the public reads: Q25 trimming with fastp, MiXCR clone assembly, productive beta chains retained. Records with the same CDR3 protein are collapsed into one entry carrying the most frequent genes and DNA. TCRdb's processing, not the authors', yielded these V and J calls. The table for this sample lists approximately 96,000 distinct CDR3 sequences; 6.9% of them were counted only once. Roughly 1% of the sample belongs to the ten largest clones.

The sample is drawn from a study of HIV-infected children after antiretroviral therapy interruption (dated 2019 in TCRdb). With respect to the entire study: Eight children, all with CD4+ count above 500 and viral load below 50 copies/ml, were included, of whom four were on planned treatment interruption and four were on continuous treatment. The interruption group had a median age of about 9.5 years, and the continuous treatment group had a median age of approximately 8 years. Most participating children had recorded exposure to EBV and CMV. For the interruption arm, samples were taken at week 0, at week 12, at the end of interruption (week 24 or 48), and roughly 3 years after the study ended. In the continuous-treatment arm, samples from corresponding weeks 0, 48 and 150 were analyzed. Alongside measurements of thymic output, TCR repertoires of children on planned treatment interruption were compared with TCR repertoires of children on continuous antiretroviral treatment. Paper-wide results and their limitations: The naive CD4+ Gini coefficient rose by the end of treatment interruption, suggesting clonal expansion, and returned to baseline by 3 years. The sorted CD45RA+ naive cells might contain minor non-naive CD45RA+ populations, such as EMRA or stem memory cells. The small number of patients is a limitation of the study, so the data should be interpreted with caution. For naive CD4+ repertoires of PTI patients, CDR3 sharing between time points dropped once interruption began, while many sequences were shared between the end of interruption and 3 years later.

The treatment or condition label on this specimen signifies: PENTA 11 planned treatment interruption arm or continuous ART arm. The participants, all children from the United Kingdom aged 2 to 15 years, had been on at least three-drug ART for a minimum of 24 weeks. Cryopreserved PBMCs with at least 5 million viable cells were required; a few candidate patients were excluded for low viable PBMC yield. Using a FACSAria III cell sorter, naive CD4+ CD45RA+ CD45RO- T cells were FACS-sorted out of thawed PBMCs. Sorted cells were fixed, and RNA was extracted using the RNeasy FFPE kit followed by the RNeasy Micro kit. The CDR3, from cysteine to phenylalanine, totals 16 residues. Just the 48-base CDR3 DNA is kept, in frame starting at base 1. CDR1 and CDR2, per the germline V gene, are SQVTM and ANQGSEA. Unmatched junction bases come to 5, with V trimmed by 1 base and J by 5 bases.

The chain is encoded by TRBV29-1 joined to TRBJ2-3; the junction holds 14 bases that match TRBD2. The sample here was CD45RA+ CD4+ T cells from PBMCs, pooled from several time points, taken from a donor given antiretroviral therapy, either interrupted or continuous. The intended sense of this specimen's cell subset or site label: naive CD4+ CD45RA+ CD45RO- T cells. This clonotype originated in a pool of human donors with HIV. The encoded CDR3 is CSVEGLAGGHGDTQYF. The nucleotide sequence reads as follows: TGCAGCGTTGAAGGACTAGCGGGGGGGCATGGAGATACGCAGTATTTT.